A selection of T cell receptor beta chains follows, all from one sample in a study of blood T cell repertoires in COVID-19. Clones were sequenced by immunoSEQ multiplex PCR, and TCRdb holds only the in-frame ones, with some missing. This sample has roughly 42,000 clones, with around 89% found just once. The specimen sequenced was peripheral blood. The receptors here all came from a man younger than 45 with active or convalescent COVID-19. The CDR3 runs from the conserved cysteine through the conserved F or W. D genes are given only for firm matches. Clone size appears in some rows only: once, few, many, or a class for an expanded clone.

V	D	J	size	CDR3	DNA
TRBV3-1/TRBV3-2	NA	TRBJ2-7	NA	CASSRLMGGMDEQYF	TGTGCCAGCAGCCGCCTCATGGGGGGAATGGACGAGCAGTACTTC
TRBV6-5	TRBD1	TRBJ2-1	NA	CASLSWRDRGNEQFF	TGTGCCAGCCTTTCCTGGAGGGACAGGGGGAATGAGCAGTTCTTC
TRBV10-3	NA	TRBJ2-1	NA	CAISVYNGNEQFF	TGTGCCATCTCGGTCTACAACGGGAATGAGCAGTTCTTC
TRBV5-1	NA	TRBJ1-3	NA	CASSLDGYSGNTIYF	TGCGCCAGCAGCTTGGACGGTTACTCTGGAAACACCATATATTTT
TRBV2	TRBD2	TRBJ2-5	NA	CASTAGGGKETQYF	TGTGCCAGCACTGCCGGGGGGGGAAAAGAGACCCAGTACTTC
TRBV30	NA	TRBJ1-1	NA	CAWNRKDTEAFF	TGTGCCTGGAACAGGAAGGACACTGAAGCTTTCTTT
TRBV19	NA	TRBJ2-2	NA	CASSGRQVNTGELFF	TGTGCCAGTAGTGGACGACAGGTTAACACCGGGGAGCTGTTTTTT
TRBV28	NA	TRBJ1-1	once	CASSFPPQAFF	TGTGCCAGCAGTTTTCCTCCCCAAGCTTTCTTT
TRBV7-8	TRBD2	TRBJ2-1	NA	CASSLIRPGGPEEQFF	TGTGCCAGCAGCTTAATTCGCCCGGGAGGGCCGGAAGAGCAGTTCTTC
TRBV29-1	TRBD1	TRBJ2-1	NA	CSVEEWTGDNEQFF	TGCAGCGTTGAAGAATGGACAGGGGACAATGAGCAGTTCTTC
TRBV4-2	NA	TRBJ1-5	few	CASSQDLAGYSNQPQHF	TGTGCCAGCAGCCAAGATCTTGCGGGCTATAGCAATCAGCCCCAGCATTTT
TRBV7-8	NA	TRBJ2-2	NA	CASSSAYRNTGELFF	TGTGCCAGCAGTTCCGCTTACAGGAACACCGGGGAGCTGTTTTTT
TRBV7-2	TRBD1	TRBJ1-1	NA	CASSARQGAYTEAFF	TGTGCCAGCAGCGCCCGACAGGGGGCTTACACTGAAGCTTTCTTT
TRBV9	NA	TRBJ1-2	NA	CASTLSRDKIYGYTF	TGTGCCAGCACCCTGTCCCGGGACAAGATCTATGGCTACACCTTC
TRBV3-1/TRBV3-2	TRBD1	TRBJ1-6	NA	CASSQAGQTNSPLHF	TGTGCCAGCAGCCAAGCGGGACAGACCAATTCACCCCTCCACTTT
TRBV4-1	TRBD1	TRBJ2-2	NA	CASSQVYQGAGTGELFF	TGCGCCAGCAGCCAAGTCTATCAGGGGGCAGGCACCGGGGAGCTGTTTTTT
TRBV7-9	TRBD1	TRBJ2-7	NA	CASRTGSSYEQYF	TGTGCCAGCAGGACAGGGAGCTCCTACGAGCAGTACTTC
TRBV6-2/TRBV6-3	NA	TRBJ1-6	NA	CASSLTGKGYYNSPLHF	TGTGCCAGCAGTTTAACAGGGAAGGGCTACTATAATTCACCCCTCCACTTT
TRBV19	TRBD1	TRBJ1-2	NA	CASRATGNNYGYTF	TGTGCCAGTAGAGCGACAGGGAACAACTATGGCTACACCTTC
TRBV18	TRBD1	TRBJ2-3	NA	CASSPLLPGQGFTDTQYF	TGTGCCAGCTCACCACTGTTACCGGGACAGGGATTCACAGATACGCAGTATTTT
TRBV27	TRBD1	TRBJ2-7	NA	CASSLGTGRIYEQYF	TGTGCCAGCAGTTTGGGGACAGGACGGATCTACGAGCAGTACTTC
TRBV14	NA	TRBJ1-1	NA	CASSQEVRGTEAFF	TGTGCCAGCAGCCAAGAGGTGAGGGGGACTGAAGCTTTCTTT
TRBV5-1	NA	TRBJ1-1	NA	CASSLVQFNTEAFF	TGCGCCAGCAGCTTGGTACAGTTTAACACTGAAGCTTTCTTT
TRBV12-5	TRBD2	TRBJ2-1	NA	CASGGGSGNPNEQFF	TGTGCTAGTGGTGGCGGGAGTGGCAATCCCAATGAGCAGTTCTTC
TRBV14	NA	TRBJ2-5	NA	CASSHRETQYF	TGTGCCAGCAGCCATCGAGAGACCCAGTACTTC
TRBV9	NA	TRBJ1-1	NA	CASSATGRGTEAFF	TGTGCCAGCAGCGCCACAGGGAGGGGCACTGAAGCTTTCTTT
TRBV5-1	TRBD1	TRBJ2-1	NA	CASSSGTGSYNEQFF	TGCGCCAGCAGCTCCGGGACAGGGTCCTACAATGAGCAGTTCTTC
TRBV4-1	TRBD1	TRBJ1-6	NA	CASSGDRTIYNSPLHF	TGCGCCAGCAGCGGGGACAGGACCATTTATAATTCACCCCTCCACTTT
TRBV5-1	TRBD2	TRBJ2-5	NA	CASSGGTSGGAAQETQYF	TGCGCCAGCAGCGGTGGGACTAGCGGGGGGGCCGCCCAAGAGACCCAGTACTTC